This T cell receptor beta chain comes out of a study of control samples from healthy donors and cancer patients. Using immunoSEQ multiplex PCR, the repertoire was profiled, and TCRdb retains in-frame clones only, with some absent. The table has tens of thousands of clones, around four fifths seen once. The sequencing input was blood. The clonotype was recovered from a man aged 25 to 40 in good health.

The DNA for the CDR3 is TGTGCCAGCAGCCAAGAGGTAGTTTTAGGTGGCGGGGGAAGTCAAGAGACCCAGTACTTC. Encoded protein: CASSQEVVLGGGGSQETQYF. This sequence joins TRBV4-2 and TRBJ2-5; 7 nucleotides line up with TRBD2. From germline, CDR1 is LGHNA and CDR2 YNFKEQ. V dropped 0 bases and J dropped 2; count of bases not matched to a gene: 18. The CDR3 has 20 amino acids.